This T cell receptor (beta chain) appears in the sequencing data of a study of shared clonotypes between healthy human individuals. Here immunoSEQ multiplex PCR was the method, and the copy in TCRdb shows in-frame clones only, minus some. The table records about 490,000 clones, 76% of them present only once. Details on this clone: The junction differs from germline at one of its ends, possibly a read error. The same CDR3 can be traced to other DNA sequences in this sample.

The CDR3 runs to 17 residues. Germline V CDR1 and CDR2: SGHRS, YFSETQ. The specimen sequenced was PBMCs. The receptor was isolated from a woman aged 40 to 50 in good health. Some clones in this sample may be carry-over from other donors' samples. This chain joins TRBV5-1 and TRBJ2-1; 13 bases map to TRBD2. CDR3 residues: CASSLQGLAGYADEQFF. CDR3 DNA sequence: TGCGCCAGCAGCCTCCAGGGACTAGCGGGATATGCGGATGAGCAATTCTTC.